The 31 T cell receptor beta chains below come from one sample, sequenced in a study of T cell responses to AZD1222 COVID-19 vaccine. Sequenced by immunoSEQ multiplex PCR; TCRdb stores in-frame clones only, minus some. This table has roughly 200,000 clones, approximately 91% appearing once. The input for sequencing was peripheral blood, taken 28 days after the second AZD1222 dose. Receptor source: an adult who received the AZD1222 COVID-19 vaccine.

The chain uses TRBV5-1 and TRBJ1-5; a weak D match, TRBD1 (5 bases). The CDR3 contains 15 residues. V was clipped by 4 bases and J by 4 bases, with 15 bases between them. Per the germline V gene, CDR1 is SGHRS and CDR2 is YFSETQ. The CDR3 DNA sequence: TGCGCCAGCAGCCGGGGCGGGACCGAGAATCAGCCCCAGCATTTT. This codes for CASSRGGTENQPQHF.

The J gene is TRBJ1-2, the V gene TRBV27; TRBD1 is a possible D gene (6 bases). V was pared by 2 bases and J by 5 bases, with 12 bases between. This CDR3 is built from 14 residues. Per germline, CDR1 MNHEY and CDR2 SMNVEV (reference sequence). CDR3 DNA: TGTGCCAGCAGTTTACGAAGGGGGTTTTATGGCTACACCTTC. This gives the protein CASSLRRGFYGYTF.

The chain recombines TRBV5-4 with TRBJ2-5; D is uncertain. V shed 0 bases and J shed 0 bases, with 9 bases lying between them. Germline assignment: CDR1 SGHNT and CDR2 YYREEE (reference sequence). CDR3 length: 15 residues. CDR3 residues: CASSLVPGDQETQYF. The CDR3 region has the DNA TGTGCCAGCAGCTTGGTTCCGGGCGACCAAGAGACCCAGTACTTC. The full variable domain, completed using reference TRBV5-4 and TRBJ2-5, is ETGVTQSPTHLIKTRGQQVTLRCSSQSGHNTVSWYQQALGQGPQFIFQYYREEENGRGNFPPRFSGLQFPNYSSELNVNALELDDSALYLCASSLVPGDQETQYFGPGTRLLVL.

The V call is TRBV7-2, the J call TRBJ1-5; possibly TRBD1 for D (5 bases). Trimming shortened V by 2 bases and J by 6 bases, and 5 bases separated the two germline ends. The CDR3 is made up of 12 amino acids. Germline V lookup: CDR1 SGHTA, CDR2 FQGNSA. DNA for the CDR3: TGTGCCAGCAGCTTAAGGGGTCAGCCCCAGCATTTT. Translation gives CASSLRGQPQHF.

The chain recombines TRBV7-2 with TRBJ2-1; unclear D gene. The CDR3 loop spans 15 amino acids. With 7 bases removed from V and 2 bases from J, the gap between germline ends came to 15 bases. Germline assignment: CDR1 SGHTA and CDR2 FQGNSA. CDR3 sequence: CASTRSRVTYNEQFF. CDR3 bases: TGTGCCAGCACCCGATCCCGGGTAACCTACAATGAGCAGTTCTTC.

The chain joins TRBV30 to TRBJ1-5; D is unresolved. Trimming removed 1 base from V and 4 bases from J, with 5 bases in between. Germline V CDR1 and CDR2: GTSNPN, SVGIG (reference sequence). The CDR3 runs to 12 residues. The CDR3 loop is CAWSGQNQPQHF. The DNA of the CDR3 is TGTGCCTGGAGTGGGCAGAATCAGCCCCAGCATTTT.

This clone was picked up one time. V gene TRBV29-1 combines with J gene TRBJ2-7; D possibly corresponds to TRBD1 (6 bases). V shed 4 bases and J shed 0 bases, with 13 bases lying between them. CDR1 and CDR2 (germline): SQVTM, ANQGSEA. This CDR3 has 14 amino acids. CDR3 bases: TGCAGCGTTGTGCGTCAGGGGAGCTCCTACGAGCAGTACTTC. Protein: CSVVRQGSSYEQYF.

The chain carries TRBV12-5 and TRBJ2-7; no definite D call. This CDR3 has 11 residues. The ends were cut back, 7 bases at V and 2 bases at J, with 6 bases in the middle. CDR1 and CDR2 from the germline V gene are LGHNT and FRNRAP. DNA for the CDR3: TGTGCTAGTGACTCCACCTACGAGCAGTACTTC. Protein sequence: CASDSTYEQYF.

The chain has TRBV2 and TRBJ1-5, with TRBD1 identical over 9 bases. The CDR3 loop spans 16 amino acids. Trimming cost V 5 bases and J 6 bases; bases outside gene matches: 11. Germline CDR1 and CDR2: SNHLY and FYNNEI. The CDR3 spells CASSFNRDRVGQPQHF. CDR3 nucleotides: TGTGCCAGCAGTTTTAACCGGGACAGGGTCGGTCAGCCCCAGCATTTT.

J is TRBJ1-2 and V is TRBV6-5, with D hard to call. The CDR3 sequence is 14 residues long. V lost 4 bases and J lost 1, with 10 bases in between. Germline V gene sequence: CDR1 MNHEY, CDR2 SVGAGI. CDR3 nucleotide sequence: TGTGCCAGCAGTTTCCGGACGGATAACTATGGCTACACCTTC. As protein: CASSFRTDNYGYTF.

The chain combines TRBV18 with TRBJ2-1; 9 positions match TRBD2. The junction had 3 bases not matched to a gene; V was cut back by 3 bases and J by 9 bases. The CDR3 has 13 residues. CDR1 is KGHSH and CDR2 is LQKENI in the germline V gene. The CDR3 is CASSPQTSGEQFF. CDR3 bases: TGTGCCAGCTCACCGCAGACTAGCGGTGAGCAGTTCTTC. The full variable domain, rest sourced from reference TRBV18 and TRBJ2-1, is NAGVMQNPRHLVRRRGQEARLRCSPMKGHSHVYWYRQLPEEGLKFMVYLQKENIIDESGMPKERFSAEFPKEGPSILRIQQVVRGDSAAYFCASSPQTSGEQFFGPGTRLTVL.

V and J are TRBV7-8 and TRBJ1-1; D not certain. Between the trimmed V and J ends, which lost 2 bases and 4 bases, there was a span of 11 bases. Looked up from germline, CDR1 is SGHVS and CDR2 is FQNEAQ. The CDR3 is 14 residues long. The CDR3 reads CASSLSHRGTEAFF. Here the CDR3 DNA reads TGTGCCAGCAGCTTATCACACCGGGGCACTGAAGCTTTCTTT.

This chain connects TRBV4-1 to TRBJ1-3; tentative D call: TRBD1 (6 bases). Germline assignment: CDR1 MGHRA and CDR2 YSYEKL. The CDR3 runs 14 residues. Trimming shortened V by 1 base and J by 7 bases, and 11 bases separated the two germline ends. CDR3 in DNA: TGCGCCAGCAGCCAAGTGTACAGGGTGAACACCATATATTTT. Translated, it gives CASSQVYRVNTIYF.

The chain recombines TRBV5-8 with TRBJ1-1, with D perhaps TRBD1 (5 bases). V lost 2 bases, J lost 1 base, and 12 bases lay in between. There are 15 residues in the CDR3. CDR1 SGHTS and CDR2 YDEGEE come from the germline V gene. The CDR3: CASSFGRGRNTEAFF. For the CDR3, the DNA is TGTGCCAGCAGCTTTGGTAGGGGCAGGAACACTGAAGCTTTCTTT.

The DNA of the CDR3 is TGTGCCAGCAGCTTATACGCGGCTTTAGGTGGCTACACCTTC. Translation gives CASSLYAALGGYTF. This chain connects TRBV11-2 to TRBJ1-2; D unclear. The ends were cut back, 2 bases at V and 7 bases at J, with 14 bases in the middle. The CDR3 is 14 residues long. Germline V lookup: CDR1 SGHAT, CDR2 FQNNGV.

CDR3: CASSIDLVAGGGGYNEQFF. In DNA, the CDR3 is TGTGCCAGTAGTATAGATCTCGTAGCGGGAGGGGGAGGGTACAATGAGCAGTTCTTC. The chain couples TRBV19 to TRBJ2-1, with 11 positions matching TRBD2. The CDR3 runs 19 residues. The trim removed 0 bases at V and 4 bases at J, leaving 11 bases unmatched. The germline V gene has CDR1 LNHDA and CDR2 SQIVND (reference sequence).

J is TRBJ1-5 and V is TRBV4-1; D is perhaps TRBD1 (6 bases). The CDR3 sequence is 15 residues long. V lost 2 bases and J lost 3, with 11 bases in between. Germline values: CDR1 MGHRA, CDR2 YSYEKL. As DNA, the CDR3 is TGCGCCAGCAGCCAAACGTACAGGGTCAATCAGCCCCAGCATTTT. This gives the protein CASSQTYRVNQPQHF.

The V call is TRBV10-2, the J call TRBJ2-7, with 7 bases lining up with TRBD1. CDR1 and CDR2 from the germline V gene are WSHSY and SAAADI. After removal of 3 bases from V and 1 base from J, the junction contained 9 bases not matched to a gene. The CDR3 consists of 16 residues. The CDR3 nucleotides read TGCGCCAGCAGTGAAGGGGGCGATAGGGGATCCTACGAGCAGTACTTC. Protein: CASSEGGDRGSYEQYF.

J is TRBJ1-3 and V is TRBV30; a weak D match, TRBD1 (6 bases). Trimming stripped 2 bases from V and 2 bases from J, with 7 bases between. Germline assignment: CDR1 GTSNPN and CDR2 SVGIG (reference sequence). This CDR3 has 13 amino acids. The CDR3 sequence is CAWSPGAGNTIYF. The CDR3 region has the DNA TGTGCCTGGAGTCCAGGGGCTGGAAACACCATATATTTT. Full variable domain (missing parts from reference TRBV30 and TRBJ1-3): SQTIHQWPATLVQPVGSPLSLECTVEGTSNPNLYWYRQAAGRGLQLLFYSVGIGQISSEVPQNLSASRPQDRQFILSSKKLLLSDSGFYLCAWSPGAGNTIYFGEGSWLTVV.

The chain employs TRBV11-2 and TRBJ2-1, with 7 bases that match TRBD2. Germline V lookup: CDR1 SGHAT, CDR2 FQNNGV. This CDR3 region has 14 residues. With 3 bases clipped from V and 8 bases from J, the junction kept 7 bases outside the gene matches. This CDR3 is CASSFGGRPYEQFF. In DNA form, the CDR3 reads TGTGCCAGCAGCTTCGGCGGGAGACCCTATGAGCAGTTCTTC.

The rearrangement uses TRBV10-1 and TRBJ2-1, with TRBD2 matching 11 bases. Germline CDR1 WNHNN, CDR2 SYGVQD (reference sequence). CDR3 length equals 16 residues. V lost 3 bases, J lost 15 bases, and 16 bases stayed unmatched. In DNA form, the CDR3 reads TGCGCCAGCAGTGAAACTAGCGGGGGTCCCCCCACGGCGGCGTTCTTC. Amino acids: CASSETSGGPPTAAFF.

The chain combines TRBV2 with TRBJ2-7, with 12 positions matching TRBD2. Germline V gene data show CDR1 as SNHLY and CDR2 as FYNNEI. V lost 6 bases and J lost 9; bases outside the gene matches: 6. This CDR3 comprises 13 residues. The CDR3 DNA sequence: TGTGCCAGCAGGGGACTAGCGGGTACGGCGCAGTACTTC. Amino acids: CASRGLAGTAQYF.

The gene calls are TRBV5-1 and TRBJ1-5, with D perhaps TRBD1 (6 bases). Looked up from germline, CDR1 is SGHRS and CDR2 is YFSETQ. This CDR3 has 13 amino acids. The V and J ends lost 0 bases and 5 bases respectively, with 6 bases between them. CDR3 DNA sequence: TGCGCCAGCAGCTTGGACAGGGATCAGCCCCAGCATTTT. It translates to CASSLDRDQPQHF.

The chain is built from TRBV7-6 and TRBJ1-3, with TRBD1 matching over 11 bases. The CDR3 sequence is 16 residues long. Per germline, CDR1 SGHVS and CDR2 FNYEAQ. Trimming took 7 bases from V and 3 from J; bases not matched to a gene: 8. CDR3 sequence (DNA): TGTGCCAGCACCTACGGACAGGGGGCAGTTGGAAACACCATATATTTT. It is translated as CASTYGQGAVGNTIYF.

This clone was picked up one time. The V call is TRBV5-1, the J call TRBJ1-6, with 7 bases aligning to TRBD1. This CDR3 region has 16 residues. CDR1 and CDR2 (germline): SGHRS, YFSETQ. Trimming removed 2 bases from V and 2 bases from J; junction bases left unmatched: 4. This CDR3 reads CASSFDRATYNSPLHF. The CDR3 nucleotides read TGCGCCAGCAGCTTTGACAGGGCAACCTATAATTCACCCCTCCACTTT. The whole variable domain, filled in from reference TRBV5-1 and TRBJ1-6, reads KAGVTQTPRYLIKTRGQQVTLSCSPISGHRSVSWYQQTPGQGLQFLFEYFSETQRNKGNFPGRFSGRQFSNSRSEMNVSTLELGDSALYLCASSFDRATYNSPLHFGNGTRLTVT.

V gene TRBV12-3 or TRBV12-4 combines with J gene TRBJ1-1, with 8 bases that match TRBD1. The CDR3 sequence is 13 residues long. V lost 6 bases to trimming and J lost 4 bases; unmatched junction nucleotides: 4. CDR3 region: CASRVQGVTEAFF. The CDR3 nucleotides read TGTGCCAGCAGGGTACAGGGGGTCACTGAAGCTTTCTTT.

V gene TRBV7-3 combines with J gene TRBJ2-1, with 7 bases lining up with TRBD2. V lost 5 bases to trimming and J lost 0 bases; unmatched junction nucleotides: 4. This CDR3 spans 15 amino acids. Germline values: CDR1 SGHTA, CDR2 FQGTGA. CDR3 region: CASSPSGASYNEQFF. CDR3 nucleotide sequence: TGTGCCAGCAGCCCAAGCGGGGCCTCCTACAATGAGCAGTTCTTC.

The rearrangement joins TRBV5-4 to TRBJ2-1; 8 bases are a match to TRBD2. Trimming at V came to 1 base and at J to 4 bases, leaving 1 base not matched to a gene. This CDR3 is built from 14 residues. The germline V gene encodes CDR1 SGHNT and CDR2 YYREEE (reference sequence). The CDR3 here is CASSLTSGYNEQFF. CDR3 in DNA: TGTGCCAGCAGCTTGACTAGCGGTTACAATGAGCAGTTCTTC.

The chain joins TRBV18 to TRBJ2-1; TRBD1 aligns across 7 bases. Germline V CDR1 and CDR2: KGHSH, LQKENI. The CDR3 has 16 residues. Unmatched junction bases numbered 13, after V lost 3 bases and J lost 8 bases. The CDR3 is CASSPWTGGLFDEQFF. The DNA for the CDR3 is TGTGCCAGCTCACCCTGGACAGGCGGCCTTTTTGATGAGCAGTTCTTC.

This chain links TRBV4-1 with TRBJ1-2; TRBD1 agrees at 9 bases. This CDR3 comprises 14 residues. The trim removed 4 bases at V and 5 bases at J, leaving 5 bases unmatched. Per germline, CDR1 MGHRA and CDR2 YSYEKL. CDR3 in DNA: TGCGCCAGCAGCCCGAGTGGGACAGGGTATGGCTACACCTTC. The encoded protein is CASSPSGTGYGYTF.

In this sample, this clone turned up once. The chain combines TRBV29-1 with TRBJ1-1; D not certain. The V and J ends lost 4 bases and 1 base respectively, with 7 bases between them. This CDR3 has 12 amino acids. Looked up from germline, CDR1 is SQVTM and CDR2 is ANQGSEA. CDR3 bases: TGCAGCGTTGTTAGACAGAACACTGAAGCTTTCTTT. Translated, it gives CSVVRQNTEAFF.